The 7 T cell receptor beta chains presented below share a single source sample, sequenced in a study of blood T cell repertoires in COVID-19. Only in-frame clones appear in the TCRdb table, and some are missing; sequencing was by immunoSEQ multiplex PCR. In the table there are 250,000 or so clones, around 86% of which are singletons. Sequenced: peripheral blood. Every receptor here comes from a man aged 40-55 years with active or convalescent COVID-19.

J is TRBJ2-3 and V is TRBV18; 8 nucleotides agree with TRBD1. This CDR3 region has 16 residues. Germline assignment: CDR1 KGHSH and CDR2 LQKENI. J gave up 1 base and V 4 bases, and 7 bases lay outside the gene matches. The CDR3 DNA reads as TGTGCCAGCTCACGGATGCGGGGACAGGGCACAGATACGCAGTATTTT. This sequence encodes CASSRMRGQGTDTQYF.

The chain couples TRBV5-1 to TRBJ2-4; 7 nucleotides align to TRBD2. Per germline, CDR1 SGHRS and CDR2 YFSETQ. The CDR3 is 17 amino acids. Unmatched junction bases numbered 11, after V lost 0 bases and J lost 5 bases. The CDR3 sequence: CASSLASSSGTQNIQYF. The CDR3 DNA reads as TGCGCCAGCAGCTTGGCCTCGTCGAGCGGGACCCAAAACATTCAGTACTTC.

The J gene is TRBJ2-1, the V gene TRBV13; D may be TRBD2 (8 bases). This CDR3 is built from 16 residues. Germline V gene sequence: CDR1 PRHDT, CDR2 FYEKMQ (reference sequence). V was cut by 6 bases and J by 7 bases, with 22 bases left in between. In DNA form, the CDR3 reads TGTGCCAGCAGACTAAAGGGGGCGGGAGGAAGGAATGAGCAGTTCTTC. Its translation: CASRLKGAGGRNEQFF. The variable domain in full, completed from reference TRBV13 and TRBJ2-1, reads AAGVIQSPRHLIKEKRETATLKCYPIPRHDTVYWYQQGPGQDPQFLISFYEKMQSDKGSIPDRFSAQQFSDYHSELNMSSLELGDSALYFCASRLKGAGGRNEQFFGPGTRLTVL.

The genes are TRBV15 and TRBJ2-7, with D possibly matching TRBD1 (6 bases). This CDR3 spans 16 amino acids. The V end lost 4 bases, the J end lost 3 bases, and 19 bases lay between the germline ends. Germline V gene sequence: CDR1 LNHNV, CDR2 YYDKDF (reference sequence). CDR3 amino acids: CATSKKDSGAYYEQYF. The CDR3 region has the DNA TGTGCCACCAGCAAAAAGGACAGTGGGGCCTACTACGAGCAGTACTTC.

The chain couples TRBV24-1 to TRBJ2-2, with TRBD1 identical over 7 bases. The CDR3 totals 14 residues. Trimming at V came to 7 bases and at J to 5 bases, leaving 6 bases not matched to a gene. Germline loops: CDR1 KGHDR, CDR2 SFDVKD. The CDR3 protein is CATRRTGETGELFF. The CDR3 DNA reads as TGTGCCACCAGGCGGACAGGCGAAACCGGGGAGCTGTTTTTT.

The chain's CDR3 is CASSFRWDRAEEQYF. In DNA form, the CDR3 reads TGCGCCAGCAGCTTTCGCTGGGACAGGGCGGAAGAGCAGTACTTC. The chain couples TRBV5-1 to TRBJ2-7; 9 nucleotides align to TRBD1. Germline CDR1 SGHRS, CDR2 YFSETQ. V shed 2 bases and J 7 bases; nucleotides not matched to a gene: 10. The CDR3 spans 15 residues.

The chain combines TRBV11-3 with TRBJ1-5, with TRBD1 matching over 7 bases. The CDR3 sequence is 15 residues long. Trimming cost V 5 bases and J 0 bases; bases outside gene matches: 4. CDR1 and CDR2 from the germline V gene are SGHNT and YENEEA. In DNA, the CDR3 is TGTGCCAGCAGCGCGGGGACAGATAGCAATCAGCCCCAGCATTTT. Protein sequence: CASSAGTDSNQPQHF. The complete variable domain, with remaining parts taken from reference TRBV11-3 and TRBJ1-5, reads EAGVVQSPRYKIIEKKQPVAFWCNPISGHNTLYWYLQNLGQGPELLIRYENEEAVDDSQLPKDRFSAERLKGVDSTLKIQPAELGDSAVYLCASSAGTDSNQPQHFGDGTRLSIL.